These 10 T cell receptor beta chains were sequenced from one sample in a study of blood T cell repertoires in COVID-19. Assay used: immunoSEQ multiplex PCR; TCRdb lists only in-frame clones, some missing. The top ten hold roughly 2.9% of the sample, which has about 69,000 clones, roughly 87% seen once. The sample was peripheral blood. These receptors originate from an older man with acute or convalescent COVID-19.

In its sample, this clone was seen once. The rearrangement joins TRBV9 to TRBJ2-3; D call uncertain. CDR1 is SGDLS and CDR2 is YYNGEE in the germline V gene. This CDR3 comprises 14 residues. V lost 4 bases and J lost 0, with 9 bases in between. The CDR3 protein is CASSPHTSTDTQYF. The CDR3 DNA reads TGTGCCAGCAGCCCCCATACTAGCACAGATACGCAGTATTTT.

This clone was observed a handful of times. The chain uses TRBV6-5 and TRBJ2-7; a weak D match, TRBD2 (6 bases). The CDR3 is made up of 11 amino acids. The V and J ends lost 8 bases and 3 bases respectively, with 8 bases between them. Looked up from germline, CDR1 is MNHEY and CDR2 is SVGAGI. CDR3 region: CASRGYYEQYF. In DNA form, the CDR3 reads TGTGCCAGCCGGGGGTACTACGAGCAGTACTTC.

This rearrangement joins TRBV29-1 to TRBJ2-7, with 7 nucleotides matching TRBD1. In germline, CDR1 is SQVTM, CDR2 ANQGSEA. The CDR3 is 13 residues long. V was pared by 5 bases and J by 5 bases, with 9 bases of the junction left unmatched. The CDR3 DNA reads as TGCAGCGTTCTGTCAGGGGGTATCGACGAGCAGTACTTC. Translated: CSVLSGGIDEQYF.

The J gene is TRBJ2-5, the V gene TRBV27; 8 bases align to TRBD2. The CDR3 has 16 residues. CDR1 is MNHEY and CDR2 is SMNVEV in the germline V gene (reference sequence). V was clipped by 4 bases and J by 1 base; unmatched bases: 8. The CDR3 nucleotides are TGTGCCAGCAGTTCCCTGCCGGGAGGGATCCAAGAGACCCAGTACTTC. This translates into CASSSLPGGIQETQYF.

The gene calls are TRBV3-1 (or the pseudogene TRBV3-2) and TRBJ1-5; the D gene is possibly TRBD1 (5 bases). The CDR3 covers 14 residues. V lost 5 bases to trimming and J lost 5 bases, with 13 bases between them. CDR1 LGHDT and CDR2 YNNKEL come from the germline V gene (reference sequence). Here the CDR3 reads CASSIQGIHQPQHF. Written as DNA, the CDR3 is TGTGCCAGCAGCATTCAGGGTATCCATCAGCCCCAGCATTTT.

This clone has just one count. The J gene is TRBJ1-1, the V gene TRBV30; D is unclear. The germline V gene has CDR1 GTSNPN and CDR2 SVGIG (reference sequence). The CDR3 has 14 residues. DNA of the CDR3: TGTGCTCGGGAGGCAGCTACCTTTAACACTGAAGCTTTCTTT. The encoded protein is CAREAATFNTEAFF. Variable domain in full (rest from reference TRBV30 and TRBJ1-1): SQTIHQWPATLVQPVGSPLSLECTVEGTSNPNLYWYRQAAGRGLQLLFYSVGIGQISSEVPQNLSASRPQDRQFILSSKKLLLSDSGFYLCAREAATFNTEAFFGQGTRLTVV.

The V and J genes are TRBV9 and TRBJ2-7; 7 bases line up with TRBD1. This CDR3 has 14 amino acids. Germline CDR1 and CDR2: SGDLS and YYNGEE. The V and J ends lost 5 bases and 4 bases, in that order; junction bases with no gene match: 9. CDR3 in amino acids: CASSKQWTGYEQYF. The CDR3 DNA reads TGTGCCAGCAGTAAACAATGGACAGGTTACGAGCAGTACTTC.

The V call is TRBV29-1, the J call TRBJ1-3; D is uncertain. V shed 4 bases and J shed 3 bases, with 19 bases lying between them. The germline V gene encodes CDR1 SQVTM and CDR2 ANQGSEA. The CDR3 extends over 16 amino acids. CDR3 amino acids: CSVGKSREVGGNTIYF. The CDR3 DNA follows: TGCAGCGTTGGGAAGTCTCGGGAGGTTGGTGGAAACACCATATATTTT.

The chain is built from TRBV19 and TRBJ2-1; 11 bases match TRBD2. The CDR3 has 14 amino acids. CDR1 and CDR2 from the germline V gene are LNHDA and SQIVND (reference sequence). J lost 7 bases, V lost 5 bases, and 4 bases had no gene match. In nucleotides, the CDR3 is TGTGCCAGTAGTCCCCGGACTAGCGGGAATGAGCAGTTCTTC. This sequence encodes CASSPRTSGNEQFF. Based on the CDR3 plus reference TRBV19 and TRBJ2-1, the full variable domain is DGGITQSPKYLFRKEGQNVTLSCEQNLNHDAMYWYRQDPGQGLRLIYYSQIVNDFQKGDIAEGYSVSREKKESFPLTVTSAQKNPTAFYLCASSPRTSGNEQFFGPGTRLTVL.

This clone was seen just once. The CDR3 coding sequence is TGTGCCAGCAGCTCGGACGGGGGTTTTGGCAAAAACATTCAGTACTTC. This sequence encodes CASSSDGGFGKNIQYF. V and J are TRBV2 and TRBJ2-4; possibly TRBD2 for D (6 bases). V was pared by 6 bases and J by 3 bases, with 18 bases between. Germline V gene lookup returns CDR1 SNHLY and CDR2 FYNNEI. The CDR3 consists of 16 residues.